This record covers a single TCR beta chain. V was pared by 5 bases and J by 5 bases, with 11 bases of the junction left unmatched. The CDR3 covers 15 residues. Germline V gene data show CDR1 as SSHAT and CDR2 as FNYEAQ (reference sequence). The table came from immunoSEQ multiplex PCR; TCRdb's copy has only in-frame clones and leaves some out. The data contain almost 200,000 clones, around four fifths of them singletons. The data belong to a study of blood T cell repertoires in COVID-19. The overall study: COVID-19 samples from acute and convalescent phases originated in the United States, Italy and Spain.

The sequenced sample was peripheral blood. The sequence derives from a man in his sixties with COVID-19, enrolled during active disease. This chain links TRBV7-7 with TRBJ1-2; 7 bases agree with TRBD1. The CDR3 DNA follows: TGTGCCAGCAGCCCGTTGGACAGGACGGGGTATGGCTACACCTTC. Translation: CASSPLDRTGYGYTF.